The clone carrying this T cell receptor beta chain was detected only a few times. The antigen is unknown. This table comes from immunoSEQ multiplex PCR, and its TCRdb copy is limited to in-frame clones, with some not included. The sample records roughly 4,400 clones, 60% to 80% being singletons. The entry originates in a study of immune evolution from preneoplasia to lung adenocarcinoma. Study results and limitations: Normal lung had the highest top T cell clone frequencies.

Per germline, CDR1 LGHNT and CDR2 FRNRAP. This CDR3 has 14 amino acids. Trimming took off 3 bases at V and 6 bases at J, with 15 bases between the two ends. Two lung cancer pathologists independently confirmed each histologic diagnosis. Premalignant or tumor cells were enriched by macro-dissection after pathologic assessment. The specimen sequenced was FFPE minimally invasive lung adenocarcinoma tissue. The chain is built from TRBV12-5 and TRBJ2-7; D unclear. This sequence was found in a person aged 55-79 years with lung adenocarcinoma. The CDR3 coding sequence is TGTGCTAGTGGTTTCACCCCCCCTGATTCCGAGCAGTACTTC. Its protein product is CASGFTPPDSEQYF.